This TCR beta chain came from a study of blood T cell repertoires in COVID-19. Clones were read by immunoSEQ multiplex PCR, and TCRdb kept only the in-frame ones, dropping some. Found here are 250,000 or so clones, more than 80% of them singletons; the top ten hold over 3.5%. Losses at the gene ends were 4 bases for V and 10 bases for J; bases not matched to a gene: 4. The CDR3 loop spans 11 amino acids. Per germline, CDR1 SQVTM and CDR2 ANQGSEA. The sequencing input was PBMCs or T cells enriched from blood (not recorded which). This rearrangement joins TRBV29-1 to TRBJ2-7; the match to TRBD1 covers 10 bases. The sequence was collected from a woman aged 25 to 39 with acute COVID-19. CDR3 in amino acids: CSVGDRGLQYF. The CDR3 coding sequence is TGCAGCGTTGGAGACAGGGGGCTTCAGTACTTC.